These 17 T cell receptor beta chains came from one sample sequenced in a study of T-cell reconstitution after alpha-beta-depleted transplantation in children. This sample's TCRbeta library carried unique molecular identifier barcodes. From the PCR reads, TCRdb called clonotypes with MiXCR, one entry per CDR3 protein. The sample carries some 240,000 distinct CDR3 sequences, 9.7% recorded once. The specimen comprised PBMCs from the stem cell graft donor, sampled from the stem cell graft. The receptors originated from a human donor who donated a stem cell graft to a child with SCID.

V gene TRBV12-3 or TRBV12-4 combines with J gene TRBJ1-5; D gene uncertain. With 7 bases removed from V and 7 bases from J, the gap between germline ends came to 14 bases. The CDR3 covers 13 residues. CDR3 nucleotides: TGTGCCAGCACCAACTCTTTGATGCAGCCCCAGCATTTT. Its protein is CASTNSLMQPQHF.

This clonotype was counted at least ten times. J is TRBJ1-3 and V is TRBV20-1, with a tentative D call TRBD1 (6 bases). V lost 3 bases, J lost 4 bases, and 7 bases lay in between. This CDR3 has 12 residues. In germline, CDR1 is DFQATT, CDR2 SNEGSKA (reference sequence). The CDR3 DNA reads TGCAGTGCTAGCCAGGGGGGAAACACCATATATTTT. The encoded protein is CSASQGGNTIYF.

This clonotype was detected ten times or more. The chain is built from TRBV20-1 and TRBJ2-1, with 8 positions matching TRBD2. The V gene's germline CDR1 is DFQATT and CDR2 SNEGSKA (reference sequence). The CDR3 spans 13 residues. With 6 bases clipped from V and 2 bases from J, the junction kept 3 bases outside the gene matches. CDR3 sequence reads: CSARAGAYNEQFF. The CDR3 region has the DNA TGCAGTGCCCGAGCGGGGGCCTACAATGAGCAGTTCTTC.

There are many counts of this clonotype. The chain combines TRBV5-1 with TRBJ2-1, with TRBD2 matching over 8 bases. The CDR3 has 16 amino acids. J lost 5 bases, V lost 1 base, and 8 bases had no gene match. Germline assignment: CDR1 SGHRS and CDR2 YFSETQ. CDR3: CASSLMVQRGNNEQFF. The CDR3 DNA sequence: TGCGCCAGCAGCTTGATGGTCCAGCGGGGGAACAATGAGCAGTTCTTC.

This clonotype was observed at least ten times. The chain couples TRBV28 to TRBJ2-1, with TRBD1 matching 9 bases. This CDR3 comprises 14 residues. CDR1 is MDHEN, CDR2 SYDVKM, per germline. V shed 7 bases and J 5 bases; nucleotides not matched to a gene: 6. CDR3 DNA sequence: TGTGCCAGCATAGGGGGACAGGGCGACAATGAGCAGTTCTTC. The encoded protein is CASIGGQGDNEQFF.

This clonotype was counted ten times or more. The chain couples TRBV5-1 to TRBJ2-3; the D is unclear. V was shortened by 5 bases and J by 3 bases, with 7 bases between the two germline ends. Per the germline V gene, CDR1 is SGHRS and CDR2 is YFSETQ. The length of the CDR3 is 12 residues. The CDR3 bases are TGCGCCAGCAGATCAGAGACAGATACGCAGTATTTT. Protein product: CASRSETDTQYF.

This clonotype was counted ten times or more. This chain connects TRBV27 to TRBJ2-7, with no clear D. The CDR3 loop spans 17 amino acids. Germline CDR1 is MNHEY and CDR2 is SMNVEV (reference sequence). Trimming took 1 base from V and 6 from J, leaving 22 bases between them. The CDR3 loop is CASSLLGVGLHVGEQYF. CDR3 coding DNA: TGTGCCAGCAGTTTATTGGGTGTGGGCCTTCACGTGGGCGAGCAGTACTTC.

This clonotype was counted many times. This chain joins TRBV2 and TRBJ1-1; D is possibly TRBD1 (5 bases). The CDR3 runs 14 residues. CDR1 and CDR2 (germline): SNHLY, FYNNEI. Deletions cut 10 bases from V and 1 base from J, with 16 bases between. The chain's CDR3 is CAKEDTSENTEAFF. CDR3 nucleotides: TGTGCCAAAGAGGACACCTCAGAGAACACTGAAGCTTTCTTT.

This clonotype showed up many times. The V call is TRBV4-1, the J call TRBJ1-5, with a possible D match to TRBD1 (5 bases). This CDR3 region has 16 residues. The V gene lost 4 bases and the J gene lost 3 bases, with 16 bases spanning the gap. Germline CDR1 and CDR2: MGHRA and YSYEKL. The CDR3 here is CASSRTSQGDNQPQHF. The CDR3 DNA sequence: TGCGCCAGCAGCCGGACCTCGCAGGGAGACAATCAGCCCCAGCATTTT.

V gene TRBV18 combines with J gene TRBJ2-7, with a possible D match to TRBD2 (6 bases). Trimming cost V 3 bases and J 4 bases, with 22 bases left between them. Germline-derived CDR1 and CDR2 are KGHSH and LQKENI. CDR3 length: 17 amino acids. The CDR3 is CASSPPTGGRKDYEQYF. The CDR3 DNA is TGTGCCAGCTCACCGCCGACCGGAGGGAGGAAGGATTACGAGCAGTACTTC.

This clonotype has ten or more counts. The gene calls are TRBV6-5 and TRBJ1-2, with 8 bases identical to TRBD1. CDR1 and CDR2 (germline): MNHEY, SVGAGI. This CDR3 is built from 14 residues. V was pared by 2 bases and J by 6 bases, with 5 bases of the junction left unmatched. The CDR3 region is CASSYRRQGHGYTF. The CDR3 nucleotides are TGTGCCAGCAGTTACCGAAGACAGGGGCATGGCTACACCTTC.

This clonotype came up many times. The chain is built from TRBV4-1 and TRBJ2-1; D ambiguous. This CDR3 contains 13 residues. Germline CDR1 MGHRA, CDR2 YSYEKL. Trimming left V 0 bases short and J 7 bases short, with 7 bases between. In DNA form, the CDR3 reads TGCGCCAGCAGCCAAGATCTCGGGAATGAGCAGTTCTTC. Translating gives CASSQDLGNEQFF.

This clonotype was observed at least ten times. This chain links TRBV9 with TRBJ2-3; D gene unclear. Germline assignment: CDR1 SGDLS and CDR2 YYNGEE. This CDR3 is 13 amino acids long. The germline V and J ends were trimmed by 0 bases and 1 base, with 3 bases remaining between them. The CDR3: CASSVGRTDTQYF. The CDR3, as DNA: TGTGCCAGCAGCGTAGGACGCACAGATACGCAGTATTTT.

This clonotype occurred many times. The chain employs TRBV20-1 and TRBJ2-7, with TRBD1 matching over 7 bases. V dropped 6 bases and J dropped 1; count of bases not matched to a gene: 3. CDR1 is DFQATT, CDR2 SNEGSKA, per germline (reference sequence). The CDR3 runs 12 residues. The CDR3, as DNA: TGCAGTGCACGGACAGGTTCCTACGAGCAGTACTTC. Its protein product is CSARTGSYEQYF.

The sample holds many counts of this clonotype. The V gene is TRBV7-9, the J gene TRBJ2-7; the D call may be TRBD1 or TRBD2 (5 bases each). Germline loops: CDR1 SEHNR, CDR2 FQNEAQ (reference sequence). This CDR3 is 14 amino acids long. V lost 6 bases and J lost 3, with 15 bases in between. The CDR3 reads CASRARGPNYEQYF. The CDR3 bases are TGTGCCAGCAGGGCGAGGGGTCCCAACTACGAGCAGTACTTC.

This clonotype has at least ten counts. The V call is TRBV20-1, the J call TRBJ1-1; TRBD1 might be the D (5 bases). CDR3 size: 14 residues. The V end lost 3 bases, the J end lost 5 bases, and 16 bases lay between the germline ends. The germline V gene encodes CDR1 DFQATT and CDR2 SNEGSKA (reference sequence). The CDR3 DNA follows: TGCAGTGCTAGTCTTGCCCAGGGACTGACTGAAGCTTTCTTT. Translation gives CSASLAQGLTEAFF.

This clonotype was counted many times. The genes are TRBV20-1 and TRBJ2-1; TRBD2 matches at 9 bases. The CDR3 runs 21 residues. Germline V gives CDR1 DFQATT, CDR2 SNEGSKA (reference sequence). The V and J ends lost 1 base and 0 bases, in that order; junction bases with no gene match: 19. Written as DNA, the CDR3 is TGCAGTGCTAGAGCCCCCAATCGGAAAGCGGGGGGCCCCCGCTCCTACAATGAGCAGTTCTTC. This codes for CSARAPNRKAGGPRSYNEQFF.